This TCR beta chain was identified in a study of cytomegalovirus exposure and HLA in healthy donors. At the level of the study: Researchers found that less than 90% of a few hundred genotyped donors fell within the Caucasian-associated ancestry cluster. Study-level findings and limits: Overall, approximately 180 TCR beta chains were annotated as cytomegalovirus-associated. In vitro data verified a few CMV-associated chains as specific for CMV antigens.

About this clone itself: Its matching antigen is unknown.

13 Jbeta primers and 60 Vbeta primers were used for the PCR. Profiled with immunoSEQ multiplex PCR; TCRdb holds only in-frame clones, not every one. In the table there are around 170,000 clones, approximately 88% of which are singletons. There are 14 residues in the CDR3. The V and J ends lost 1 base and 6 bases respectively, with 12 bases between them. Germline values: CDR1 SGHVS, CDR2 FQNEAQ. V is TRBV7-8 and J is TRBJ1-2; D may be TRBD1 (6 bases). This receptor was obtained from a woman aged 45-60 years in good health and CMV-seropositive. The sequenced material came from PBMCs. As DNA, the CDR3 is TGTGCCAGCAGCTTAGTTTGGGGGCAGGATGGCTACACCTTC. Its protein product is CASSLVWGQDGYTF.